This T cell receptor beta chain was recovered during a study of CD8+ T cells in alopecia areata (dated by TCRdb to between 2017 and 2018). Turning to the overall study: The study used high-throughput TCRbeta sequencing to examine T cell clonal expansion in alopecia areata, in both the C3H/HeJ mouse model and human patients. On the human side, TCRbeta sequencing was run on scalp tissue and on sorted CD4+ and CD8+ peripheral blood T cells from healthy controls and from alopecia areata patients with either patchy or totalis/universalis disease. Clonality in the scalp was compared among normal scalp (n=4), patchy alopecia areata scalp (n=8), and alopecia totalis/universalis scalp (n=8). The RNA source kit depended on sample type: the PAXgene miRNA kit for fixed scalp, the miRNeasy kit for PBMCs, and the RNeasy kit for mouse skin. Amplification of TCRbeta CDR3 regions was done by immunoSEQ multiplex PCR using 35 Vbeta forward primers and 13 Jbeta reverse primers.

Trimming removed 1 base from V and 4 bases from J; the gene matches leave 6 bases unexplained. The CDR1 and CDR2 encoded by the germline V gene are SGHRS and YFSETQ. Reading from cysteine to phenylalanine, the CDR3 counts 15 amino acids. The entry retains the CDR3 DNA only, 45 bases that are in frame from base 1. In regard to this clone: It lacks a known antigen. The record has no base qualities; no much larger clone is one base away.

The paper as a whole reports these results and caveats: Shared TCR sequences between patients were less evident than in mice, which may be partly attributable to HLA diversity in the patient population. Scalp TCR repertoire analysis is complicated because resident alphabeta T cells in normal human skin are also sequenced, whereas mouse skin is dominated by gammadelta T cells. Compared with normal scalp, lesional scalp had higher clonality and more expanded CD8+ clones, particularly in alopecia totalis/universalis, a pattern that suggests antigenic drive.

From alopecia areata patients, peripheral blood was collected along with lesional scalp punch biopsies. PBMCs were isolated by density centrifugation and stained for CD3, CD4 and CD8, after which CD4+ and CD8+ T cells were sorted on a FACSAria. As part of a multicenter biomarker study, untreated alopecia areata patients were recruited. In several patients from the biomarker study, blood CD8+ T cells were sorted further into NKG2D-low and NKG2D-high fractions. The protocol used for the library was the immunoSEQ multiplex PCR assay. To provide template for TCR sequencing, every sample had RNA extracted and reverse transcribed into cDNA. SuperScript III was used to make first-strand cDNA, primed with a 2:1 mix of oligo-dT and random hexamers. A synthetic immune receptor repertoire was used to measure amplification bias, and any remaining bias was corrected computationally. As for how the authors treated the data: After raw reads were preprocessed to remove errors, the CDR3 was defined following IMGT conventions as running from the conserved cysteine to phenylalanine. Clonality was computed by normalizing Shannon entropy by log2 of the number of productive unique TCRs and subtracting the result from 1. CD4 or CD8 identity of scalp clones was inferred by cross-referencing scalp TCRbeta sequences with sorted blood CD4 and CD8 repertoires. The table was pulled from immuneACCESS by TCRdb, which kept in-frame rearrangements only. Such tables lose some clones; where checked, under half of the loss comes from unresolved V genes, and the rest has no known cause. V, J and clone size reflect that table, while D and trimming were determined from the DNA. Across this sample there are 120,000 or so clones, with 47% seen only once. The ten largest clones represent 10% of the sample.

Source material: NKG2D-low CD8+ T cells sorted from blood. Read against the paper, the sample's cell subset or site label means: sorted CD8+ NKG2D-low blood T cells. The TCR comes from a human donor with alopecia areata. This chain joins TRBV5-1 to TRBJ2-7; TRBD1 fits 9 bases in the junction. In nucleotides, the sequence is TGCGCCAGCAGCTTGACGTGGGACAGGGCGTACGAGCAGTACTTC. It encodes CASSLTWDRAYEQYF.